This T cell receptor (beta chain) was obtained from a study of shared clonotypes between healthy human individuals. The length of the CDR3 is 15 residues. Trimming took off 4 bases at V and 1 base at J, with 11 bases between the two ends. CDR1 is LGHNA, CDR2 YSLEER, per germline. There were only Caucasian adults among the donors, and all lived in Nashville, Tennessee. Genomic DNA per cell subset filled all wells of several immunoSEQ plates. Method: immunoSEQ multiplex PCR; TCRdb's copy keeps in-frame clones and lacks some. Of about 1 million clones listed, 65% to 80% are singletons. This sequence joins TRBV4-3 and TRBJ1-3; no reliable D call. The origin of this receptor is a man younger than 35 in good health. Specimen: memory CD4+ T cells sorted from blood. Subset indicated: CD45RA-negative fraction. Here the CDR3 reads CASSLGLTSGNTIYF. Written as DNA, the CDR3 is TGCGCCAGCAGCCTCGGACTAACTTCTGGAAACACCATATATTTT.